This entry concerns a single T cell receptor beta chain. Antigen: not known. The data were obtained in a study of CD8+CD57+ T cells in acquired aplastic anemia. Germline V gene lookup returns CDR1 ENHRY and CDR2 SYGVKD. V lost 0 bases and J 3 bases, leaving 9 bases between the germline ends. The CDR3 contains 15 residues. The TCR beta profiling, which covered VDJ combination and CDR3 sequence, was carried out using genomic DNA as the template. MiXCR, run by TCRdb on the reads, gives a single entry per CDR3 protein. The sample lists approximately 160,000 distinct CDR3 sequences; just under 45% were seen once. General study results and limits: Roughly 31 CD8+ CDR3 sequences were shared between patients and controls.

This sequence was found in a human donor in good health. Sequences were obtained from sorted CD4+, CD8+, or CD8+CD57+ T cells (not recorded which) from PBMCs. The chain recombines TRBV10-3 with TRBJ1-5, with a possible D match to TRBD1 (5 bases). CDR3 residues: CAISESAGFNQPQHF. For the CDR3, the DNA is TGTGCCATCAGTGAGTCAGCAGGGTTCAATCAGCCCCAGCATTTT.